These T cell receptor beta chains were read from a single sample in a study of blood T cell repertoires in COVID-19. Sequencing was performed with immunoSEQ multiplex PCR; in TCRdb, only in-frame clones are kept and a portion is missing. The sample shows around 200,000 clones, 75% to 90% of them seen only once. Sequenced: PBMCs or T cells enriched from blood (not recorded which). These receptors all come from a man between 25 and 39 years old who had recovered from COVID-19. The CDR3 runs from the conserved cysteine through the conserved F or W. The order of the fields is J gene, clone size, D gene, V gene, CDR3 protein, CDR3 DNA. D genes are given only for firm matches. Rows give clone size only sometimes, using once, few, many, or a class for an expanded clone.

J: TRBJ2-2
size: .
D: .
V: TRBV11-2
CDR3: CASSLEILGGRTGELFF
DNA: TGTGCCAGCAGCTTAGAAATTTTGGGGGGTAGGACCGGGGAGCTGTTTTTT

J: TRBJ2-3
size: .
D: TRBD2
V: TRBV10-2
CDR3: CASRRGFADTQYF
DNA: TGCGCCAGCAGGCGGGGGTTCGCAGATACGCAGTATTTT

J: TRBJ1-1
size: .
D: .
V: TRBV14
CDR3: CASSRTVNTEAFF
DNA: TGTGCCAGCAGTCGTACAGTGAACACTGAAGCTTTCTTT

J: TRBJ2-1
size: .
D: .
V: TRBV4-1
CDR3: CASSLRGGPNEQFF
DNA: TGCGCCAGCAGCCTAAGGGGGGGGCCAAATGAGCAGTTCTTC

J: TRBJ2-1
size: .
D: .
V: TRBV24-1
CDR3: CATSVAFNEQFF
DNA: TGTGCCACCAGTGTAGCGTTCAATGAGCAGTTCTTC

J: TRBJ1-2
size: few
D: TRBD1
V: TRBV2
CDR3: CASTGPGGGYTF
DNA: TGTGCCAGCACAGGACCAGGGGGTGGCTACACCTTC

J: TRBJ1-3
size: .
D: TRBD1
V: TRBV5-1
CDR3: CASSLTGASGNTIYF
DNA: TGCGCCAGCAGCCTAACAGGGGCCTCTGGAAACACCATATATTTT

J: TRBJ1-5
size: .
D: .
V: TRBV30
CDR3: CAWRNGGGGRGQPQHF
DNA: TGTGCCTGGAGAAACGGAGGGGGGGGTAGAGGTCAGCCCCAGCATTTT

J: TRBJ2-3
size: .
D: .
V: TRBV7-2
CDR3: CASSYWNGADTQYF
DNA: TGTGCCAGCAGCTACTGGAACGGGGCAGATACGCAGTATTTT

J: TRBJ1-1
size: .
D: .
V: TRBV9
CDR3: CASSQTVGGTEAFF
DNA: TGTGCCAGCAGCCAAACCGTAGGAGGGACTGAAGCTTTCTTT

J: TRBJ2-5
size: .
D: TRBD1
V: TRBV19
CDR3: CASSETGGLGTQYF
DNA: TGTGCCAGTAGCGAAACAGGGGGCCTGGGGACCCAGTACTTC

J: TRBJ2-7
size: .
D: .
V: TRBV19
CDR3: CASSMTGTGIHEQYF
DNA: TGTGCCAGTAGTATGACAGGGACTGGGATCCACGAGCAGTACTTC

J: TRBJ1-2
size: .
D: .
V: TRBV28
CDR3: CASSLRTNYGYTF
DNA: TGTGCCAGCAGTTTGCGGACAAACTATGGCTACACCTTC

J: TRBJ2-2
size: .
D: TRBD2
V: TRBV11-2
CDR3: CASSLTPAGATGELFF
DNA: TGTGCCAGCAGCTTAACACCAGCGGGAGCCACCGGGGAGCTGTTTTTT

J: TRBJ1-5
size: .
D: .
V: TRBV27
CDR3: CASSLYPTEYSNQPQHF
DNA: TGTGCCAGCAGTTTATACCCGACAGAGTATAGCAATCAGCCCCAGCATTTT

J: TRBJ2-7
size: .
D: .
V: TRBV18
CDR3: CASSPSTAYEQYF
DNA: TGTGCCAGCTCACCTTCGACAGCCTACGAGCAGTACTTC

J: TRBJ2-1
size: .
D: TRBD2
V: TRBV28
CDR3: CASSYGFRRLASQKYNEQFF
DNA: TGTGCCAGCAGTTACGGGTTTAGGCGACTAGCGAGTCAAAAATACAATGAGCAGTTCTTC

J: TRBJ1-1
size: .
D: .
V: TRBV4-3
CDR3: CASSQELQGLRAFF
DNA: TGCGCCAGCAGCCAAGAACTACAAGGTTTGCGAGCTTTCTTT

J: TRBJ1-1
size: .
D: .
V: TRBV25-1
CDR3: CASSEQAGMNTEAFF
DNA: TGTGCCAGCAGTGAACAAGCGGGGATGAACACTGAAGCTTTCTTT

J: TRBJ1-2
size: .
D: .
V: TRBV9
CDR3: CAKTDRKGGGYTF
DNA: TGTGCCAAAACGGACAGAAAGGGTGGTGGCTACACCTTC

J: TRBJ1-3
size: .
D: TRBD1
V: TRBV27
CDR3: CASSSRQGETGNTIYF
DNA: TGTGCCAGCAGTTCTCGACAGGGTGAGACGGGAAACACCATATATTTT

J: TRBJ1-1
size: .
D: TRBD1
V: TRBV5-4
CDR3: CASRSGQANTEAFF
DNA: TGTGCCAGCAGGAGTGGACAGGCGAACACTGAAGCTTTCTTT

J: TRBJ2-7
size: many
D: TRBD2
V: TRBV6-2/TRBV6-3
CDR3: CASSYVLAGAYEQYF
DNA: TGTGCCAGCAGTTATGTACTAGCGGGAGCGTACGAGCAGTACTTC

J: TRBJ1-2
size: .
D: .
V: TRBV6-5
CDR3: CASTPPGNYGYTF
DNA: TGTGCCAGCACTCCCCCAGGCAACTATGGCTACACCTTC

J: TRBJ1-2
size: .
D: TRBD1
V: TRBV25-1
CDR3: CASSVAQGSGYTF
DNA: TGTGCCAGCAGTGTCGCACAGGGGAGTGGCTACACCTTC

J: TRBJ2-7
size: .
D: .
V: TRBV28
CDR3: CASSYQGNEQYF
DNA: TGTGCCAGCAGTTACCAGGGAAACGAGCAGTACTTC

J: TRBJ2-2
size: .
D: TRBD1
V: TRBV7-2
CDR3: CASSLVSTGVTNTGELFF
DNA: TGTGCCAGCAGCTTAGTATCGACAGGGGTGACGAACACCGGGGAGCTGTTTTTT

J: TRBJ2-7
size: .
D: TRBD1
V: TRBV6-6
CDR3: CASSGTGVSEQYF
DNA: TGTGCCAGTTCCGGGACAGGGGTCTCCGAGCAGTACTTC

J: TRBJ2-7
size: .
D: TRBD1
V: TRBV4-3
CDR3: CASSQAGQGGRQYF
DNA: TGCGCCAGCAGCCAAGCCGGACAGGGTGGACGGCAGTACTTC

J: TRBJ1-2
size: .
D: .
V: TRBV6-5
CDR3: CASTVNYGYTF
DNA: TGTGCCAGCACAGTGAACTATGGCTACACCTTC

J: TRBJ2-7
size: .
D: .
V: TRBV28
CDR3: CASSLPGQFTYEQYF
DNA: TGTGCCAGCAGTTTACCCGGACAGTTTACCTACGAGCAGTACTTC

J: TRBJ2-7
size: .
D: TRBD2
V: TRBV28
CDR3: CASSTLLSSGISYEQYF
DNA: TGTGCCAGCAGTACCCTCCTGAGTAGCGGGATATCCTACGAGCAGTACTTC

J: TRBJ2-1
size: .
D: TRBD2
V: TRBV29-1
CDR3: CSGAGGAYNEQFF
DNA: TGCAGCGGAGCGGGAGGAGCCTACAATGAGCAGTTCTTC

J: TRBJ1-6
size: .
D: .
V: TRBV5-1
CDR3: CASSLEGDSPLHF
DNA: TGCGCCAGCAGCTTAGAAGGGGATTCACCCCTCCACTTT

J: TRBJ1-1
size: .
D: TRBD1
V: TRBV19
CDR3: CASSVTGTGGSEAFF
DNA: TGTGCCAGTAGTGTCACCGGGACAGGGGGCTCTGAAGCTTTCTTT

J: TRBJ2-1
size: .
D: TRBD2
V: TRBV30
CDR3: CAWSGLAGDRNEQFF
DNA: TGTGCCTGGAGTGGACTAGCGGGAGATCGCAATGAGCAGTTCTTC

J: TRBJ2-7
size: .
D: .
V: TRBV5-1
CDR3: CASRLAFRYSYEQYF
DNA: TGCGCCAGCAGATTGGCATTTAGGTACAGCTACGAGCAGTACTTC

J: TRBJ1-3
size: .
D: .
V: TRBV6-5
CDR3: CASSYAQGNTIYF
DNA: TGTGCCAGCAGTTACGCACAAGGAAACACCATATATTTT

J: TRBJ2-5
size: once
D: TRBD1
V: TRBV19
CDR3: CASSSRKKDRLLETQYF
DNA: TGTGCCAGTAGTTCCCGAAAAAAGGACAGGCTTCTAGAGACCCAGTACTTC

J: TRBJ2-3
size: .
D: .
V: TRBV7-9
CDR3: CASSPDPRKLSTDTQYF
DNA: TGTGCCAGCAGCCCTGATCCGAGGAAACTAAGCACAGATACGCAGTATTTT

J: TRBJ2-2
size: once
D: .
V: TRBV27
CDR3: CASSLEGRNTGELFF
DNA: TGTGCCAGCAGTTTGGAGGGGCGAAACACCGGGGAGCTGTTTTTT

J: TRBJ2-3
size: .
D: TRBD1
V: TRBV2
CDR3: CASNPTGVGGTDTQYF
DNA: TGTGCCAGCAATCCTACAGGGGTTGGTGGCACAGATACGCAGTATTTT

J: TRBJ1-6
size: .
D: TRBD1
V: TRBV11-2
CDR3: CASSSFRIGTGANSPLHF
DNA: TGTGCCAGCAGCTCCTTTAGGATAGGAACAGGGGCTAATTCACCCCTCCACTTT

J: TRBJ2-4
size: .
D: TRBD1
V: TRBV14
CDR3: CASSQDLPGGAKNIQYF
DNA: TGTGCCAGCAGCCAAGATCTGCCAGGGGGTGCGAAAAACATTCAGTACTTC

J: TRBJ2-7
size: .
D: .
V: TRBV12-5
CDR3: CASGSGTGYEQYF
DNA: TGTGCTAGTGGTTCCGGTACAGGCTACGAGCAGTACTTC

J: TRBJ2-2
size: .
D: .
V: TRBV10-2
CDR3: CASSGRGANTGELFF
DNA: TGCGCCAGCAGTGGAAGAGGAGCCAACACCGGGGAGCTGTTTTTT

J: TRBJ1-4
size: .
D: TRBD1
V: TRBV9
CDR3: CASSVVSGGVLFF
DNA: TGTGCCAGCAGCGTAGTGTCAGGGGGTGTACTGTTTTTT

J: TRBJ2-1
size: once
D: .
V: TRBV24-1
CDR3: CATSDLGTSSYNEQFF
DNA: TGTGCCACCAGTGATTTGGGCACAAGCTCCTACAATGAGCAGTTCTTC